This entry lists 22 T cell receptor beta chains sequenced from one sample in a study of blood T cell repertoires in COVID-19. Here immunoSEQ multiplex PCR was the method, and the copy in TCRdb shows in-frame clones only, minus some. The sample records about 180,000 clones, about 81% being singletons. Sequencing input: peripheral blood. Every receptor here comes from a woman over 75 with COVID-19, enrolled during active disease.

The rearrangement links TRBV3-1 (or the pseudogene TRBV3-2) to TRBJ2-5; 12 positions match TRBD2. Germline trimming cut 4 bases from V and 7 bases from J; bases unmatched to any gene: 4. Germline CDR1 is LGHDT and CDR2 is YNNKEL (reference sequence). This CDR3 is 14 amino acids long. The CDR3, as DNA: TGTGCCAGCAGCCGAACTAGCGGGGGGAGGACCCAGTACTTC. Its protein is CASSRTSGGRTQYF.

CDR3 loop: CASSPDRVGQGYTF. The CDR3, as DNA: TGTGCCAGCAGCCCCGACAGGGTGGGGCAGGGCTACACCTTC. The chain uses TRBV5-4 and TRBJ1-2; 7 bases map to TRBD1. Germline V gene data show CDR1 as SGHNT and CDR2 as YYREEE (reference sequence). The CDR3 is made up of 14 amino acids. Trimming cost V 4 bases and J 8 bases; bases outside gene matches: 11.

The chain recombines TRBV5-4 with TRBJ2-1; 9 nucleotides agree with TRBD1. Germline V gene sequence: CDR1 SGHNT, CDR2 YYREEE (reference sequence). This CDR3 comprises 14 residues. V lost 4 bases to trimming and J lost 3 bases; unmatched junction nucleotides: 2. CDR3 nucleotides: TGTGCCAGCAGCGGGACAGGGTTCTACAATGAGCAGTTCTTC. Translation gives CASSGTGFYNEQFF.

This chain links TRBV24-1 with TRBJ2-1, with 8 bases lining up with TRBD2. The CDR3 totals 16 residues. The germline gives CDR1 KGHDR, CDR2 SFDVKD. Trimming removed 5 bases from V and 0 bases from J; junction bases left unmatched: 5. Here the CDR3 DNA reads TGTGCCACCAGTGTCGGCGGGGGGAGCTCCTACAATGAGCAGTTCTTC. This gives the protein CATSVGGGSSYNEQFF.

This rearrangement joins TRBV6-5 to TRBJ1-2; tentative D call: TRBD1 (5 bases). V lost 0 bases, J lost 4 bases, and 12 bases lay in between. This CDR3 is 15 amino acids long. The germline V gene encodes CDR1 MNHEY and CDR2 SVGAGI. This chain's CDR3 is CASSYSHSGLYGYTF. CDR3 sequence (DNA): TGTGCCAGCAGTTACTCCCACTCGGGACTCTATGGCTACACCTTC.

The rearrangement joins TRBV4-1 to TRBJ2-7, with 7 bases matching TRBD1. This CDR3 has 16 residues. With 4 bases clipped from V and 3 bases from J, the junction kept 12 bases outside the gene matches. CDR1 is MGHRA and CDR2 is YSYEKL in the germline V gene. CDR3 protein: CASSRSLQGKGYEQYF. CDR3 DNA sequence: TGCGCCAGCAGCCGATCACTACAGGGGAAAGGCTACGAGCAGTACTTC.

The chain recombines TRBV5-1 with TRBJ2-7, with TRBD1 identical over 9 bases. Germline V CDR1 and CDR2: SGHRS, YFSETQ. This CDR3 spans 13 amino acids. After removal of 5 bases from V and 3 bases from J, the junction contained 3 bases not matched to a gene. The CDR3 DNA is TGCGCCAGCAGGCGGGACAGGGACTACGAGCAGTACTTC. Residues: CASRRDRDYEQYF.

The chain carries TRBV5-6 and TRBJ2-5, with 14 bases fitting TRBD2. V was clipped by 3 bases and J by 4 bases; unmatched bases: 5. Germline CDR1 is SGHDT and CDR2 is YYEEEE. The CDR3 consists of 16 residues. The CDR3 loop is CASSSWTSGGRETQYF. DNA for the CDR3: TGTGCCAGCAGCTCCTGGACTAGCGGGGGGCGAGAGACCCAGTACTTC.

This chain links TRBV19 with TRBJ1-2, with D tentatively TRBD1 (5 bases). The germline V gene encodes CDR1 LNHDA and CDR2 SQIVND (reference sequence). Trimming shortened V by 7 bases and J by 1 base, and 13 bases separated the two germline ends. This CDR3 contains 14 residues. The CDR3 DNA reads TGTGCCAGTACCATAAGGGGTAATAACTATGGCTACACCTTC. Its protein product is CASTIRGNNYGYTF.

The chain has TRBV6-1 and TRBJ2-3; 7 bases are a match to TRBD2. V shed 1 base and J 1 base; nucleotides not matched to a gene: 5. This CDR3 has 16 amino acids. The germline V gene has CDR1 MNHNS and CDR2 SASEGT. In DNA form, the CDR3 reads TGTGCCAGCAGTGAAGGATTCAGCGGGGGCACAGATACGCAGTATTTT. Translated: CASSEGFSGGTDTQYF.

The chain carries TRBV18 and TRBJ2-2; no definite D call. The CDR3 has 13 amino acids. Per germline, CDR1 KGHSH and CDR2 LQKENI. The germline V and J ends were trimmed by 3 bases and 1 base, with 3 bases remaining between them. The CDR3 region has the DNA TGTGCCAGCTCACCTCAGAACACCGGGGAGCTGTTTTTT. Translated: CASSPQNTGELFF.

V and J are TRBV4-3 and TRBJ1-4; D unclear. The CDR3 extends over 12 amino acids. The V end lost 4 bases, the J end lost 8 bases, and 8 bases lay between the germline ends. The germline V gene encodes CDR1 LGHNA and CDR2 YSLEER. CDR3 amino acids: CASSPGSEKLFF. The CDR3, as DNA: TGCGCCAGCAGCCCGGGGAGCGAAAAACTGTTTTTT.

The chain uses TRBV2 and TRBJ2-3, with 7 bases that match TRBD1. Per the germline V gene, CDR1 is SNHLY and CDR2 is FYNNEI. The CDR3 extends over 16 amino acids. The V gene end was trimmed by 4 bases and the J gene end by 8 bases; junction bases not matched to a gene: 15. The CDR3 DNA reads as TGTGCCAGCAGTGGATTCGGGGCAGGGGGTAAGGGTACGCAGTATTTT. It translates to CASSGFGAGGKGTQYF.

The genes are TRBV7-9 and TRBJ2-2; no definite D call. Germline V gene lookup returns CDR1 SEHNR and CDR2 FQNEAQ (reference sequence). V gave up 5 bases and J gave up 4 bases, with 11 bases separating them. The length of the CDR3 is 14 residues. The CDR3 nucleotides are TGTGCCAGCAGCCTTCACTTCCTCACCGGGGAGCTGTTTTTT. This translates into CASSLHFLTGELFF. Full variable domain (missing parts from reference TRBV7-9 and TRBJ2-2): DTGVSQNPRHKITKRGQNVTFRCDPISEHNRLYWYRQTLGQGPEFLTYFQNEAQLEKSRLLSDRFSAERPKGSFSTLEIQRTEQGDSAMYLCASSLHFLTGELFFGEGSRLTVL.

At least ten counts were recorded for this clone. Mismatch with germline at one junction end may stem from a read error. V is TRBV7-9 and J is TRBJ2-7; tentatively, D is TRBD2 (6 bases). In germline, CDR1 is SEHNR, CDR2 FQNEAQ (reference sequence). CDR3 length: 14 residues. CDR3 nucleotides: TGTGCCAGCAGCTCGTCGGGAGTCTCCCACGAGCAGTACTTC. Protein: CASSSSGVSHEQYF.

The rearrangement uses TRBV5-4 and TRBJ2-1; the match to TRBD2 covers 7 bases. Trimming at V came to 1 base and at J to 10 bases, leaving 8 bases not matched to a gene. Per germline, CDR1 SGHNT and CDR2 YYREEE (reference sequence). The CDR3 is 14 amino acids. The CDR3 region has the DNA TGTGCCAGCAGCTTGTTCGGCGGGGGAGAGGAGCAGTTCTTC. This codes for CASSLFGGGEEQFF.

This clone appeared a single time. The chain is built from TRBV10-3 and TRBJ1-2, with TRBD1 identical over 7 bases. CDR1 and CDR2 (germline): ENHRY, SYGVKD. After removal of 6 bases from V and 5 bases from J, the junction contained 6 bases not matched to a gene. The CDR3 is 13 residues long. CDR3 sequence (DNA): TGTGCCATCAGAGAGGGACAGAGTTATGGCTACACCTTC. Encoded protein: CAIREGQSYGYTF.

CDR3 amino acids: CASIPVGGQGTDTQYF. CDR3 nucleotides: TGTGCCAGCATCCCGGTAGGGGGACAGGGCACAGATACGCAGTATTTT. The chain has TRBV28 and TRBJ2-3; 8 bases match TRBD1. Germline V gene sequence: CDR1 MDHEN, CDR2 SYDVKM. The trim removed 7 bases at V and 1 base at J, leaving 10 bases unmatched. The CDR3 covers 16 residues.

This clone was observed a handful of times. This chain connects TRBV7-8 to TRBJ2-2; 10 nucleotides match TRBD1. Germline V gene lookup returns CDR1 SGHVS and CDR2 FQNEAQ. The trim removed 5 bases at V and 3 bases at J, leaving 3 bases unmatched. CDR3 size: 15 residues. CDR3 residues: CASSIGQGDTGELFF. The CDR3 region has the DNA TGTGCCAGCAGCATAGGACAGGGGGACACCGGGGAGCTGTTTTTT.

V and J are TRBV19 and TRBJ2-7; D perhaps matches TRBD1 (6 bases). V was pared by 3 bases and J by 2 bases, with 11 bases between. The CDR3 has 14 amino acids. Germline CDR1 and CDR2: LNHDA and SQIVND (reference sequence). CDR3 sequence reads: CASSIAQGPYEQYF. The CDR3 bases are TGTGCCAGTAGTATTGCACAGGGTCCCTACGAGCAGTACTTC.

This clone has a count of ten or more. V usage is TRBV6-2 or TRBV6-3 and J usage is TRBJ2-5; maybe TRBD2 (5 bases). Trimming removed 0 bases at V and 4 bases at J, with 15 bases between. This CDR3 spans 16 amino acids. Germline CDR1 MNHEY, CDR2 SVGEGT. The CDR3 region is CASSYSHTGGGETQYF. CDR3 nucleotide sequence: TGTGCCAGCAGTTACTCTCATACGGGCGGAGGAGAGACCCAGTACTTC.

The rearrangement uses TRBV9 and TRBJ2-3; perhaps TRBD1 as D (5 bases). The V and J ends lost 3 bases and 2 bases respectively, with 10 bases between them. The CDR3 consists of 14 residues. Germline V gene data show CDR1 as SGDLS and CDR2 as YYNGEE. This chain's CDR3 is CASSAQGYTDTQYF. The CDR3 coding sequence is TGTGCCAGCAGCGCTCAGGGTTACACAGATACGCAGTATTTT. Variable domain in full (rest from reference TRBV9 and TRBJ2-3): DSGVTQTPKHLITATGQRVTLRCSPRSGDLSVYWYQQSLDQGLQFLIQYYNGEERAKGNILERFSAQQFPDLHSELNLSSLELGDSALYFCASSAQGYTDTQYFGPGTRLTVL.